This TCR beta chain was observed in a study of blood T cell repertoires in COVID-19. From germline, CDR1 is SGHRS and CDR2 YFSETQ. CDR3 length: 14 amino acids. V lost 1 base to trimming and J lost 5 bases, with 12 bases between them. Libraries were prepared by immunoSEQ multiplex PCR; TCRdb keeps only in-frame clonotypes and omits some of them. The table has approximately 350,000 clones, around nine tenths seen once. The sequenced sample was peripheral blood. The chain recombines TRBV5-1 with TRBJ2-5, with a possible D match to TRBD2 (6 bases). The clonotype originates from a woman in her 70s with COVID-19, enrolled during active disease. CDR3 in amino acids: CASSLLGGEETQYF. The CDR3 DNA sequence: TGCGCCAGCAGCTTGCTCGGGGGAGAGGAGACCCAGTACTTC.